The 27 T cell receptor beta chains below were found in one sample sequenced in a study of T cells after yellow fever vaccination. TCRdb independently ran MiXCR on the 5' RACE reads; one entry per CDR3 protein. The sample has about 240,000 distinct CDR3 sequences, 3.6% seen once. This specimen was PBMCs, taken 15 days after the yellow fever booster vaccination. The source is a man aged 18 to 29 who received the YFV17D yellow fever vaccine.

This clonotype was seen at least ten times. The rearrangement joins TRBV7-6 to TRBJ2-5; D gene ambiguous. CDR3 length: 13 amino acids. Trimming removed 5 bases at V and 4 bases at J, with 11 bases between. Germline V gene sequence: CDR1 SGHVS, CDR2 FNYEAQ. This CDR3 is CASSIHLAETQYF. The CDR3 DNA reads TGTGCCAGCAGCATACACCTTGCAGAGACCCAGTACTTC. The full variable domain, rest sourced from reference TRBV7-6 and TRBJ2-5, is GAGVSQSPRYKVTKRGQDVALRCDPISGHVSLYWYRQALGQGPEFLTYFNYEAQQDKSGLPNDRFSAERPEGSISTLTIQRTEQRDSAMYRCASSIHLAETQYFGPGTRLLVL.

A word on this clonotype: A read error is possible here, since a much larger clone lies one base away. The chain uses TRBV7-9 and TRBJ1-5, with 9 bases matching TRBD1. CDR1 and CDR2 (germline): SEHNR, FQNEAQ (reference sequence). The V segment lost 0 bases and the J segment 9 bases; nucleotides outside the gene matches: 9. The CDR3 covers 16 residues. The CDR3 loop is CASSLAAGTGTVPQHF. DNA for the CDR3: TGTGCCAGCAGCTTAGCAGCGGGGACAGGGACGGTGCCCCAGCATTTT.

The chain recombines TRBV7-2 with TRBJ2-5; 14 nucleotides align to TRBD2. The CDR3 sequence is 17 residues long. J lost 5 bases, V lost 4 bases, and 9 bases had no gene match. Looked up from germline, CDR1 is SGHTA and CDR2 is FQGNSA. CDR3 nucleotide sequence: TGTGCCAGCAGCTCGCCGGGACTAGCGGGGGCGGGGGAGACCCAGTACTTC. This sequence encodes CASSSPGLAGAGETQYF.

This clonotype was seen at least ten times. This chain joins TRBV5-6 and TRBJ2-5; no firm D call. Trimming cost V 5 bases and J 5 bases, with 10 bases left between them. There are 12 residues in the CDR3. Germline CDR1 is SGHDT and CDR2 is YYEEEE. The CDR3 sequence is CASSQGMETQYF. As DNA, the CDR3 is TGTGCCAGCAGTCAAGGGATGGAGACCCAGTACTTC.

This clonotype was counted ten times or more. The V and J genes are TRBV6-5 and TRBJ2-3; 12 bases match TRBD2. The CDR3 has 17 amino acids. J gave up 5 bases and V 3 bases, and 9 bases lay outside the gene matches. The germline V gene encodes CDR1 MNHEY and CDR2 SVGAGI. In nucleotides, the CDR3 is TGTGCCAGCAGTTATGCCTCGACTAGCGGGGGTCTAGATACGCAGTATTTT. Translation gives CASSYASTSGGLDTQYF.

This clonotype was seen at least ten times. The chain links TRBV11-2 to TRBJ2-7, with a weak D call TRBD1 (6 bases). This CDR3 region has 13 residues. Germline V CDR1 and CDR2: SGHAT, FQNNGV. The V gene lost 1 base and the J gene lost 7 bases, with 11 bases spanning the gap. The CDR3 sequence is CASSLVGGEEQYV. The CDR3 DNA reads as TGTGCCAGCAGCTTAGTTGGGGGCGAAGAGCAGTACGTC.

Many counts were recorded for this clonotype. This chain links TRBV4-3 with TRBJ1-6; TRBD1 matches 7 bases. The CDR3 consists of 16 residues. Germline V CDR1 and CDR2: LGHNA, YSLEER. J lost 10 bases, V lost 1 base, and 10 bases had no gene match. The CDR3: CASSQGLTGRQSPLHF. The DNA of the CDR3 is TGCGCCAGCAGCCAAGGACTGACAGGGAGGCAGTCACCCCTCCACTTT.

Many counts were recorded for this clonotype. The V gene is TRBV14, the J gene TRBJ2-7; D is perhaps TRBD2 (5 bases). Germline V gene lookup returns CDR1 SGHDN and CDR2 FVKESK. V dropped 4 bases and J dropped 5 bases, with 15 bases sitting between them. The CDR3 has 14 amino acids. This chain's CDR3 is CASSLTGVVHEQYV. The CDR3 coding sequence is TGTGCCAGCAGCCTCACCGGGGTGGTCCACGAGCAGTACGTC.

This clonotype was observed a handful of times. The chain carries TRBV24-1 and TRBJ2-6; D is unresolved. Trimming took off 5 bases at V and 2 bases at J, with 12 bases between the two ends. This CDR3 region has 16 residues. Germline CDR1 is KGHDR and CDR2 is SFDVKD. The CDR3 protein is CATSVVRTPGANVLTF. CDR3 in DNA: TGTGCCACCAGTGTCGTTCGAACCCCTGGGGCCAACGTCCTGACTTTC.

This clonotype was found many times. V gene TRBV5-1 combines with J gene TRBJ1-6, with 9 bases lining up with TRBD1. With V trimmed by 5 bases and J by 9 bases, 9 bases remained unmatched. Per the germline V gene, CDR1 is SGHRS and CDR2 is YFSETQ. The CDR3 is 15 residues long. CDR3 in DNA: TGCGCCAGCAGGCCCGGGACAGGGTTTTCTTCACCCCTCCACTTT. Translated: CASRPGTGFSSPLHF.

This clonotype showed up many times. The chain is built from TRBV7-2 and TRBJ1-2; a weak D match, TRBD1 (6 bases). The CDR3 loop spans 14 amino acids. The germline CDR1 and CDR2 sequences are SGHTA and FQGNSA. V was trimmed by 2 bases and J by 4 bases, leaving 11 bases between them. The CDR3 region is CASSLTGTTYGYTF. The DNA of the CDR3 is TGTGCCAGCAGCTTAACCGGGACAACCTATGGCTACACCTTC.

This clonotype has at least ten counts. J is TRBJ2-7 and V is TRBV7-2; D is undetermined. The CDR3 extends over 13 amino acids. Germline V gene sequence: CDR1 SGHTA, CDR2 FQGNSA. The V end was cut by 3 bases, the J end by 3 bases, with 9 bases between. The CDR3 loop is CASSFENYYEQYV. The DNA of the CDR3 is TGTGCCAGCAGCTTTGAGAATTACTACGAGCAGTACGTC.

At least ten counts were recorded for this clonotype. The V gene is TRBV20-1, the J gene TRBJ2-1, with 9 bases matching TRBD1. Germline values: CDR1 DFQATT, CDR2 SNEGSKA (reference sequence). The J segment lost 9 bases and the V segment lost 5 bases, leaving 11 bases of the junction unmatched. This CDR3 is built from 14 residues. CDR3 nucleotide sequence: TGCAGTGCTCAGGGGAGGGACAGGGCAAGTGAGCAGTTCTTC. The encoded protein is CSAQGRDRASEQFF.

This clonotype was observed at least ten times. This chain links TRBV4-1 with TRBJ1-2; D uncertain. Germline assignment: CDR1 MGHRA and CDR2 YSYEKL. V was shortened by 3 bases and J by 4 bases, with 12 bases between the two germline ends. The CDR3 sequence is 14 residues long. The CDR3 bases are TGCGCCAGCAGCCATCCCCCGATCAGCTATGGCTACACCTTC. Translating gives CASSHPPISYGYTF.

The table lists this clonotype with many counts. The genes are TRBV11-3 and TRBJ2-2, with TRBD1 matching 9 bases. The germline V gene has CDR1 SGHNT and CDR2 YENEEA. The V segment lost 3 bases and the J segment 7 bases; nucleotides outside the gene matches: 18. The CDR3 length is 19 residues. CDR3 sequence (DNA): TGTGCCAGCAGCTTTGGGGGGAGAGCCGGGACAGGGTATCGCGGGGAGCTGTTTTTT. Amino acid sequence: CASSFGGRAGTGYRGELFF.

At least ten counts were recorded for this clonotype. The chain recombines TRBV5-4 with TRBJ2-5, with TRBD2 matching over 7 bases. The CDR3 extends over 14 amino acids. Germline V gene data show CDR1 as SGHNT and CDR2 as YYREEE (reference sequence). The V segment lost 1 base and the J segment 4 bases; nucleotides outside the gene matches: 4. The CDR3 DNA reads TGTGCCAGCAGCTTGAGGACTAGAGGAGAGACCCAGTACTTC. Its translation: CASSLRTRGETQYF.

In its sample, this clonotype was seen many times. J is TRBJ1-1 and V is TRBV6-2 or TRBV6-3, with a possible D match to TRBD1 (5 bases). Trimming took off 2 bases at V and 1 base at J, with 8 bases between the two ends. From germline, CDR1 is MNHEY and CDR2 SVGEGT. This CDR3 region has 14 residues. CDR3: CASSYVRENTEAFF. The CDR3 DNA sequence: TGTGCCAGCAGTTACGTCAGGGAGAACACTGAAGCTTTCTTT.

This clonotype has a count of ten or more. The rearrangement links TRBV4-1 to TRBJ2-3; TRBD2 matches 11 bases. The V gene's germline CDR1 is MGHRA and CDR2 YSYEKL. This CDR3 has 20 residues. V shed 7 bases, J shed 1 base, and the junction held 19 bases outside the gene matches. The CDR3 spells CASTSAVASGGRTRTDTQYF. CDR3 DNA: TGCGCCAGCACTTCAGCCGTGGCTAGCGGGGGGCGAACCCGCACAGATACGCAGTATTTT.

This clonotype was observed many times. V gene TRBV19 combines with J gene TRBJ1-1, with 8 bases aligning to TRBD1. Germline V gene lookup returns CDR1 LNHDA and CDR2 SQIVND (reference sequence). The CDR3 totals 16 residues. Trimming cost V 8 bases and J 2 bases; bases outside gene matches: 13. CDR3 nucleotide sequence: TGTGCCAGTTTGACAGGGGCAGGATGGAGAAACACTGAAGCTTTCTTT. Residues: CASLTGAGWRNTEAFF.

A few counts support this clonotype. This chain connects TRBV5-1 to TRBJ2-7, with 8 nucleotides matching TRBD1. Germline assignment: CDR1 SGHRS and CDR2 YFSETQ. J gave up 2 bases and V 3 bases, and 4 bases lay outside the gene matches. The CDR3 length is 14 residues. CDR3 DNA sequence: TGCGCCAGCAGCTCTGAGACAGGGGCCTACGAGCAGTACTTC. Translated, it gives CASSSETGAYEQYF. Based on the CDR3 plus reference TRBV5-1 and TRBJ2-7, the full variable domain is KAGVTQTPRYLIKTRGQQVTLSCSPISGHRSVSWYQQTPGQGLQFLFEYFSETQRNKGNFPGRFSGRQFSNSRSEMNVSTLELGDSALYLCASSSETGAYEQYFGPGTRLTVT.

This clonotype occurred many times. The gene calls are TRBV7-9 and TRBJ2-3; 15 bases map to TRBD2. The V and J ends lost 4 bases and 6 bases, in that order; junction bases with no gene match: 8. CDR1 is SEHNR and CDR2 is FQNEAQ in the germline V gene (reference sequence). The CDR3 is 17 residues long. The CDR3 DNA sequence: TGTGCCAGCAGCTCGGGACTAGCGGGGGGATACGGGGATACGCAGTATTTT. The encoded protein is CASSSGLAGGYGDTQYF.

This clonotype showed up many times. CDR3 loop: CASTGSYNTQYF. Here the CDR3 DNA reads TGTGCCAGTACGGGGAGCTATAATACGCAGTATTTT. The J gene is TRBJ2-3, the V gene TRBV19; D might be TRBD2 (5 bases). The CDR3 runs to 12 residues. V gave up 7 bases and J gave up 7 bases, with 12 bases separating them. CDR1 is LNHDA, CDR2 SQIVND, per germline (reference sequence).

This clonotype was seen ten or more times. The chain uses TRBV25-1 and TRBJ1-4; 9 bases fit TRBD1. Trimming took 6 bases from V and 5 from J; bases not matched to a gene: 13. The CDR3 runs to 17 residues. Germline assignment: CDR1 MGHDK and CDR2 SYGVNS. The CDR3 sequence is CASSAYPRDRENEKLFF. For the CDR3, the DNA is TGTGCCAGCAGCGCCTACCCCCGGGACAGGGAGAATGAAAAACTGTTTTTT.

This clonotype was counted ten times or more. CDR3 sequence (DNA): TGCGCCAGCAGTCAACCCGGGCCCGGATGGCGGGGACCCCAGCATTTT. Its translation: CASSQPGPGWRGPQHF. The J gene is TRBJ1-5, the V gene TRBV23-1; D gene unclear. TRBV23-1 has ORF status, its function being uncertain. Trimming took off 2 bases at V and 10 bases at J, with 21 bases between the two ends. CDR3 length: 16 residues.

This clonotype was seen repeatedly, ten times or more. The rearrangement links TRBV20-1 to TRBJ2-3, with TRBD2 matching over 8 bases. From germline, CDR1 is DFQATT and CDR2 SNEGSKA (reference sequence). J lost 5 bases, V lost 0 bases, and 4 bases had no gene match. This CDR3 is built from 14 residues. The CDR3 DNA reads TGCAGTGCTAGAGATCCACGGGGGGGAGATACGCAGTATTTT. This codes for CSARDPRGGDTQYF.

This clonotype came up many times. The genes are TRBV28 and TRBJ2-5; D call uncertain. V was clipped by 5 bases and J by 5 bases, with 9 bases between them. This CDR3 has 12 amino acids. Per the germline V gene, CDR1 is MDHEN and CDR2 is SYDVKM. CDR3 protein: CASSGNSETQYF. The DNA for the CDR3 is TGTGCCAGCAGTGGGAATTCGGAGACCCAGTACTTC.

This clonotype was counted many times. The chain couples TRBV5-4 to TRBJ2-4; tentative D call: TRBD1 (6 bases). Trimming left V 4 bases short and J 8 bases short, with 19 bases between. Germline CDR1 is SGHNT and CDR2 is YYREEE (reference sequence). The CDR3 has 15 residues. CDR3 DNA sequence: TGTGCCAGCAGCGATCGCTCCGGGACATTTGACATTCAGTACTTC. It yields the protein CASSDRSGTFDIQYF.